This T cell receptor (beta chain) was sequenced during a study of somatic mutations in cytotoxic T cells in rheumatoid arthritis. Study results and limitations: Only rheumatoid arthritis patients, not healthy controls, showed CD8+ clonality increasing with age.

Germline lookup yields CDR1 SGHNT and CDR2 YYREEE (reference sequence). The trim removed 4 bases at V and 2 bases at J, leaving 2 bases unmatched. The CDR3 totals 14 residues. Profiled with immunoSEQ multiplex PCR; TCRdb holds only in-frame clones, not every one. This sample has roughly 17,000 clones, with approximately 81% found just once. In regard to this clone: Its antigen is unidentified.

This chain connects TRBV5-4 to TRBJ1-3; TRBD1 aligns across 8 bases. The sequencing input was CD8+ T cells sorted from blood. The receptor was isolated from a woman in her thirties or forties with rheumatoid arthritis. In DNA form, the CDR3 reads TGTGCCAGCAGCGACAGGGGTCCTGGAAACACCATATATTTT. It is translated as CASSDRGPGNTIYF.